This T cell receptor beta chain comes out of a study of control samples from healthy donors and cancer patients. Only in-frame clones appear in the TCRdb table, and some are missing; sequencing was by immunoSEQ multiplex PCR. This table holds fewer than 95,000 clones, 85% to 90% found once. This receptor was obtained from a woman between 45 and 60 years old in good health. Sequenced sample: blood.

CDR3: CATSPRTGEIAEAFF. CDR3 nucleotide sequence: TGTGCCACCAGCCCAAGGACAGGGGAAATCGCTGAAGCTTTCTTT. This rearrangement joins TRBV15 to TRBJ1-1; 9 bases are shared with TRBD1. CDR3 length equals 15 residues. Looked up from germline, CDR1 is LNHNV and CDR2 is YYDKDF (reference sequence). The junction had 10 bases not matched to a gene; V was cut back by 5 bases and J by 6 bases.